The 21 T cell receptor beta chains listed next were all sequenced from one sample in a study of OX40 agonist ivuxolimab in advanced cancers. TCRdb's copy holds only in-frame clones and misses some; the assay was immunoSEQ multiplex PCR. Of around 60,000 clones listed, roughly 84% are singletons. The sequenced sample was CD4+ or CD8+ T cells sorted from blood, obtained in a trial of the OX40 agonist ivuxolimab. The origin of the receptors is an adult with an advanced solid tumor such as melanoma, head and neck, liver or kidney cancer.

The rearrangement uses TRBV5-1 and TRBJ1-2; 8 bases align to TRBD1. In germline, CDR1 is SGHRS, CDR2 YFSETQ. V lost 4 bases, J lost 6 bases, and 5 bases stayed unmatched. The CDR3 consists of 13 residues. The CDR3 loop is CASSVDRDNGYTF. CDR3 nucleotide sequence: TGCGCCAGCAGCGTGGACAGGGATAATGGCTACACCTTC.

This clone has a handful of counts. V is TRBV7-2 and J is TRBJ2-7, with D possibly matching TRBD2 (6 bases). V gave up 5 bases and J gave up 5 bases, with 19 bases separating them. Germline V gene lookup returns CDR1 SGHTA and CDR2 FQGNSA. This CDR3 has 15 residues. The CDR3 nucleotides read TGTGCCAGCAGCCCGCGGACGGGACTTCACAACGAGCAGTACTTC. Translation: CASSPRTGLHNEQYF.

V is TRBV6-5 and J is TRBJ2-4; D perhaps matches TRBD1 (6 bases). The CDR3 sequence is 13 residues long. Germline CDR1 is MNHEY and CDR2 is SVGAGI. V lost 4 bases and J lost 6, with 10 bases in between. CDR3 nucleotides: TGTGCCAGCAGTTCCCAGGACAGAAACATTCAGTACTTC. It encodes CASSSQDRNIQYF.

The rearrangement joins TRBV6-4 to TRBJ1-2; no firm D call. The CDR3 has 14 residues. CDR1 is MRHNA, CDR2 SNTAGT, per germline. Trimming cost V 2 bases and J 5 bases, with 12 bases left between them. The CDR3 region has the DNA TGTGCCAGCAGTGACGGAACAGAACCTTATGGCTACACCTTC. Residues: CASSDGTEPYGYTF.

The chain joins TRBV7-9 to TRBJ2-1; tentatively, D is TRBD1 (6 bases). V lost 0 bases and J lost 1, with 13 bases in between. The CDR3 is 17 amino acids. Germline CDR1 SEHNR, CDR2 FQNEAQ (reference sequence). CDR3 sequence: CASSLAQGPGSYNEQFF. The CDR3 nucleotides read TGTGCCAGCAGCTTAGCACAGGGCCCTGGGTCCTACAATGAGCAGTTCTTC.

The chain couples TRBV5-4 to TRBJ1-4, with 9 positions matching TRBD1. The V gene end was trimmed by 4 bases and the J gene end by 8 bases; junction bases not matched to a gene: 9. This CDR3 has 15 amino acids. The germline gives CDR1 SGHNT, CDR2 YYREEE (reference sequence). DNA for the CDR3: TGTGCCAGCAGCCGACAGGGGGGGGCAGGCGAAAAACTGTTTTTT. This sequence encodes CASSRQGGAGEKLFF. Filled out from reference TRBV5-4 and TRBJ1-4, the complete variable domain reads ETGVTQSPTHLIKTRGQQVTLRCSSQSGHNTVSWYQQALGQGPQFIFQYYREEENGRGNFPPRFSGLQFPNYSSELNVNALELDDSALYLCASSRQGGAGEKLFFGSGTQLSVL.

The gene calls are TRBV9 and TRBJ2-7, with 7 positions matching TRBD1. J lost 0 bases, V lost 2 bases, and 5 bases had no gene match. The CDR3 runs 15 residues. Germline V gene sequence: CDR1 SGDLS, CDR2 YYNGEE. The CDR3 DNA is TGTGCCAGCAGCGTCGAACAGGGGAGCTCCTACGAGCAGTACTTC. It specifies CASSVEQGSSYEQYF.

This clone was seen only once. J is TRBJ2-7 and V is TRBV2, with 10 bases that match TRBD1. The CDR3 extends over 15 amino acids. The germline gives CDR1 SNHLY, CDR2 FYNNEI. J lost 4 bases, V lost 7 bases, and 10 bases had no gene match. This CDR3 is CASNPRDRGGYEQYF. The CDR3 DNA reads as TGTGCCAGCAACCCCCGGGACAGGGGAGGATACGAGCAGTACTTC.

The chain recombines TRBV5-1 with TRBJ2-3; D uncertain. Trimming took 5 bases from V and 2 from J, leaving 6 bases between them. Germline V gene data show CDR1 as SGHRS and CDR2 as YFSETQ. This CDR3 has 12 amino acids. The CDR3 is CASRGYTDTQYF. The CDR3 region has the DNA TGCGCCAGCAGGGGGTACACAGATACGCAGTATTTT.

This chain uses TRBV9 with TRBJ2-7; 10 positions match TRBD1. Germline V gene data show CDR1 as SGDLS and CDR2 as YYNGEE. V was pared by 2 bases and J by 6 bases, with 11 bases of the junction left unmatched. CDR3 length: 16 residues. Here the CDR3 DNA reads TGTGCCAGCAGCGTTACCGGGACAGGGGCAGTACCCGAGCAGTACTTC. This sequence encodes CASSVTGTGAVPEQYF.

This chain connects TRBV5-6 to TRBJ1-4; possible D gene TRBD1, 6 bases. This CDR3 contains 15 residues. The V and J ends lost 4 bases and 6 bases respectively, with 16 bases between them. Germline CDR1 is SGHDT and CDR2 is YYEEEE. The CDR3 sequence is CASSRGGPLDEKLFF. CDR3 DNA sequence: TGTGCCAGCAGCCGGGGGGGGCCCCTGGATGAAAAACTGTTTTTT.

This clone has a single count. The chain links TRBV5-6 to TRBJ2-7, with TRBD2 as a possible D gene (6 bases). Germline CDR1 SGHDT, CDR2 YYEEEE. V lost 4 bases to trimming and J lost 1 base, with 15 bases between them. This CDR3 is built from 15 residues. The CDR3 DNA sequence: TGTGCCAGCAGCGAGGTACGGGGAGGTTCCTACGAGCAGTACTTC. Translated: CASSEVRGGSYEQYF.

The J gene is TRBJ2-7, the V gene TRBV6-5, with a weak D call TRBD1 (6 bases). Germline CDR1 and CDR2: MNHEY and SVGAGI. There are 12 residues in the CDR3. V lost 6 bases to trimming and J lost 9 bases, with 15 bases between them. The CDR3 region is CASSMTGLGQYF. Here the CDR3 DNA reads TGTGCCAGCAGCATGACAGGTTTAGGGCAGTACTTC.

The J gene is TRBJ1-6, the V gene TRBV19; D might be TRBD1 (6 bases). Trimming cost V 3 bases and J 0 bases, with 12 bases left between them. Looked up from germline, CDR1 is LNHDA and CDR2 is SQIVND (reference sequence). The CDR3 extends over 17 amino acids. CDR3 coding DNA: TGTGCCAGTAGTATGCAGGGGTTCGGCTCCTATAATTCACCCCTCCACTTT. Translation gives CASSMQGFGSYNSPLHF.

This clone was recorded once. The chain has TRBV9 and TRBJ1-5; no clear D gene. From germline, CDR1 is SGDLS and CDR2 YYNGEE. V was trimmed by 0 bases and J by 2 bases, leaving 3 bases between them. This CDR3 spans 13 amino acids. The DNA of the CDR3 is TGTGCCAGCAGCGTAGCGGGCAATCAGCCCCAGCATTTT. Its translation is CASSVAGNQPQHF.

This clone occurred a few times. CDR3 in amino acids: CARGTWGRGLAGANVLTF. In nucleotides, the CDR3 is TGTGCCAGAGGAACTTGGGGGAGAGGACTCGCCGGGGCCAACGTCCTGACTTTC. The chain uses TRBV5-3 and TRBJ2-6; D might be TRBD1 or TRBD2, each matching 5 bases. TRBV5-3 is identified as an open reading frame with a role that is uncertain. The CDR3 sequence is 18 residues long. Trimming took off 7 bases at V and 4 bases at J, with 24 bases between the two ends.

J is TRBJ2-7 and V is TRBV10-1; 13 bases align to TRBD2. CDR1 WNHNN and CDR2 SYGVQD come from the germline V gene (reference sequence). V gave up 6 bases and J gave up 3 bases; unmatched junction bases: 8. The CDR3 length is 16 residues. Written as DNA, the CDR3 is TGCGCCAGCAGGAGGACTAGCGGGGGTATGGACTACGAGCAGTACTTC. Translated, it gives CASRRTSGGMDYEQYF.

The V gene is TRBV9, the J gene TRBJ2-7, with D possibly matching TRBD1 (5 bases). Per germline, CDR1 SGDLS and CDR2 YYNGEE. This CDR3 comprises 15 residues. V lost 0 bases and J 5 bases, leaving 15 bases between the germline ends. CDR3 in DNA: TGTGCCAGCAGCGTAGCGGCAGGGTTGAACCACGAGCAGTACTTC. Translated: CASSVAAGLNHEQYF.

This clone was picked up one time. The chain carries TRBV5-6 and TRBJ2-7; no definite D call. Looked up from germline, CDR1 is SGHDT and CDR2 is YYEEEE. CDR3 length: 14 residues. Trimming took off 3 bases at V and 6 bases at J, with 16 bases between the two ends. The DNA of the CDR3 is TGTGCCAGCAGCTCCCCGGTGGGTGACTTCGAGCAGTACTTC. It encodes CASSSPVGDFEQYF.

CDR3: CASSLVGGQGTQETQYF. The DNA for the CDR3 is TGTGCCAGCAGCTTGGTGGGAGGGCAGGGGACTCAAGAGACCCAGTACTTC. The chain joins TRBV5-6 to TRBJ2-5; a weak D match, TRBD2 (7 bases). V was pared by 0 bases and J by 2 bases, with 17 bases between. The CDR3 totals 17 residues. From germline, CDR1 is SGHDT and CDR2 YYEEEE.

In this sample, this clone turned up a few times. The chain carries TRBV4-3 and TRBJ1-2, with D perhaps matching TRBD1 (5 bases). Germline lookup yields CDR1 LGHNA and CDR2 YSLEER. This CDR3 has 13 amino acids. V gave up 1 base and J gave up 8 bases, with 11 bases separating them. The CDR3 nucleotides read TGCGCCAGCAGCCAAGCCGGGGCGCCCGGCTACACCTTC. Translation gives CASSQAGAPGYTF.